The rows below give T cell receptor beta chains drawn from one sample of a study of siplizumab effects on memory and regulatory T cells. Assay: immunoSEQ multiplex PCR; the TCRdb copy retains only in-frame clones and omits some. Seen here are 100,000 or so clones, around 90% observed once, and the top ten hold around 0.77%. What was sequenced was Tregs sorted from blood. The receptors here all came from a human donor in good health. Both conserved end residues are part of each CDR3. A D gene is named only where the DNA matches it firmly. Clone size is given for some rows only: seen once, a few or many times, or a class if the clone is expanded.

V gene: TRBV2; D gene: -; clone size: once; J gene: TRBJ1-2; CDR3 DNA: TGTGCCAGCAGCGCTGGGGGTTGGTATGGCTACACCTTC; CDR3 protein: CASSAGGWYGYTF
V gene: TRBV5-1; D gene: -; clone size: -; J gene: TRBJ2-7; CDR3 DNA: TGCGCCAGCAGCATAAGCGGACCTAACGAGCAGTACTTC; CDR3 protein: CASSISGPNEQYF
V gene: TRBV5-6; D gene: TRBD1; clone size: -; J gene: TRBJ1-1; CDR3 DNA: TGTGCCAGCAGCTTGGTCCGTTTCAGGGGGTCTAGCTCTGAAGCTTTCTTT; CDR3 protein: CASSLVRFRGSSSEAFF
V gene: TRBV9; D gene: TRBD2; clone size: -; J gene: TRBJ2-1; CDR3 DNA: TGTGCCAGCAGCGTAGCTAGCGGGAGATCCTACAATGAGCAGTTCTTC; CDR3 protein: CASSVASGRSYNEQFF
V gene: TRBV19; D gene: -; clone size: -; J gene: TRBJ2-7; CDR3 DNA: TGTGCCAGTAGTATTAGTGTTCGGCTTAGCTGGTCCTACGAGCAGTACTTC; CDR3 protein: CASSISVRLSWSYEQYF
V gene: TRBV28; D gene: TRBD2; clone size: -; J gene: TRBJ2-7; CDR3 DNA: TGTGCCAGCTCAACCCCGAGCGGGAGCGTCTCGGTCTACGAGCAGTACTTC; CDR3 protein: CASSTPSGSVSVYEQYF
V gene: TRBV6-1; D gene: TRBD1; clone size: -; J gene: TRBJ2-1; CDR3 DNA: TGTGCCAGCATCTCAAACGACAGGGGCCAGTTCTTC; CDR3 protein: CASISNDRGQFF
V gene: TRBV2; D gene: TRBD2; clone size: -; J gene: TRBJ2-7; CDR3 DNA: TGTGCCACGGGGGGGTTCTCCTACGAGCAGTACTTC; CDR3 protein: CATGGFSYEQYF
V gene: TRBV5-4; D gene: TRBD2; clone size: -; J gene: TRBJ2-7; CDR3 DNA: TGTGCCAGCAGCTTGAGTAGCGGGAGGGATACCTACGAGCAGTACTTC; CDR3 protein: CASSLSSGRDTYEQYF
V gene: TRBV18; D gene: -; clone size: -; J gene: TRBJ2-7; CDR3 DNA: TGTGCCAGCTCACAAAACACTGCTACTATATACGAGCAGTACTTC; CDR3 protein: CASSQNTATIYEQYF
V gene: TRBV5-6; D gene: TRBD1; clone size: -; J gene: TRBJ2-2; CDR3 DNA: TGTGCCAGCAGCCCTCGGACAGGGTCCGGGGAGCTGTTTTTT; CDR3 protein: CASSPRTGSGELFF
V gene: TRBV6-5; D gene: -; clone size: few; J gene: TRBJ1-3; CDR3 DNA: TGTGCCAGCAGTTACGGTCGCAGTGGAAACACCATATATTTT; CDR3 protein: CASSYGRSGNTIYF
V gene: TRBV7-9; D gene: -; clone size: once; J gene: TRBJ1-2; CDR3 DNA: TGTGCCAGCAGCTCGGGACGTCGTGAGGCAGAAGGCTACACCTTC; CDR3 protein: CASSSGRREAEGYTF
V gene: TRBV5-1; D gene: TRBD2; clone size: once; J gene: TRBJ2-1; CDR3 DNA: TGCGCCAGCAGCTTGGAGGGACTAGCGGGATTGAACAATGAGCAGTTCTTC; CDR3 protein: CASSLEGLAGLNNEQFF
V gene: TRBV19; D gene: -; clone size: -; J gene: TRBJ1-5; CDR3 DNA: TGTGCCAGTAGTGTAGATTGGCGGTATTCCCAGCATTTT; CDR3 protein: CASSVDWRYSQHF
V gene: TRBV18; D gene: TRBD1; clone size: -; J gene: TRBJ2-7; CDR3 DNA: TGTGCCAGCTCACGCGGACAGGGGGACGAGCAGTACTTC; CDR3 protein: CASSRGQGDEQYF
V gene: TRBV5-6; D gene: -; clone size: -; J gene: TRBJ2-2; CDR3 DNA: TGTGCCAGCAGCTTGGGGCTGAACACCGGGGAGCTGTTTTTT; CDR3 protein: CASSLGLNTGELFF
V gene: TRBV27; D gene: -; clone size: -; J gene: TRBJ1-1; CDR3 DNA: TGTGCCAGCGCCCGAGTATCGAAGTTTATAGTGGGAACTGAAGCTTTCTTT; CDR3 protein: CASARVSKFIVGTEAFF
V gene: TRBV9; D gene: -; clone size: -; J gene: TRBJ2-3; CDR3 DNA: TGTGCCAGCAGCGTATTTCCGGGACACACAGATACGCAGTATTTT; CDR3 protein: CASSVFPGHTDTQYF
V gene: TRBV5-1; D gene: -; clone size: -; J gene: TRBJ2-3; CDR3 DNA: TGCGCCAGCAGCTCTGGGGTCCTAGCAACAGATACGCAGTATTTT; CDR3 protein: CASSSGVLATDTQYF
V gene: TRBV18; D gene: -; clone size: -; J gene: TRBJ2-7; CDR3 DNA: TGTGCCAGCTCACCCTTCACTTTTCCGACAGGCCGGCAATCCGAGCAGTACTTC; CDR3 protein: CASSPFTFPTGRQSEQYF
V gene: TRBV6-6; D gene: -; clone size: -; J gene: TRBJ2-1; CDR3 DNA: TGTGCCAGCAGTTACTATGGGCCCTACAATGAGCAGTTCTTC; CDR3 protein: CASSYYGPYNEQFF
V gene: TRBV2; D gene: -; clone size: few; J gene: TRBJ1-2; CDR3 DNA: TGTGCCAGCAAAGTGGACTATGGCTACACCTTC; CDR3 protein: CASKVDYGYTF
V gene: TRBV7-9; D gene: TRBD2; clone size: -; J gene: TRBJ2-1; CDR3 DNA: TGTGCCAGCAGCAACATTCAGGGGCTAGCGGGAGGTCGGGTCCCGGGATTCTTC; CDR3 protein: CASSNIQGLAGGRVPGFF
V gene: TRBV15; D gene: TRBD1; clone size: -; J gene: TRBJ2-6; CDR3 DNA: TGTGCCACCAGCAGAGGGACAGGGAACCCTGGGGCCAACGTCCTGACTTTC; CDR3 protein: CATSRGTGNPGANVLTF
V gene: TRBV9; D gene: -; clone size: -; J gene: TRBJ2-2; CDR3 DNA: TGTGCCAGCAAGAGCGGTTTCGCCGGGGAGCTGTTTTTT; CDR3 protein: CASKSGFAGELFF
V gene: TRBV4-1; D gene: TRBD2; clone size: -; J gene: TRBJ2-3; CDR3 DNA: TGCGCCAGCAGCCAAGATCTAGCGGGAGGGGAATCGAAAACAGATACGCAGTATTTT; CDR3 protein: CASSQDLAGGESKTDTQYF
V gene: TRBV18; D gene: -; clone size: -; J gene: TRBJ1-5; CDR3 DNA: TGTGCCAGCTCATTGCAGGGAAGTGGGCAGCCCCAGCATTTT; CDR3 protein: CASSLQGSGQPQHF
V gene: TRBV25-1; D gene: -; clone size: few; J gene: TRBJ1-5; CDR3 DNA: TGTGCCAGCAGTGAGCGGGCGGGGCAGCCCCAGCATTTT; CDR3 protein: CASSERAGQPQHF
V gene: TRBV27; D gene: TRBD2; clone size: -; J gene: TRBJ2-3; CDR3 DNA: TGTGCCAGCAGTTCGCAGCGAGGACTAGGGCCAGATACGCAGTATTTT; CDR3 protein: CASSSQRGLGPDTQYF
V gene: TRBV5-1; D gene: TRBD1; clone size: -; J gene: TRBJ1-4; CDR3 DNA: TGCGCCAGCAGCTTAAACAGGGGCGCTAATGAAAAACTGTTTTTT; CDR3 protein: CASSLNRGANEKLFF
V gene: TRBV19; D gene: -; clone size: -; J gene: TRBJ2-1; CDR3 DNA: TGTGCCAGTACGGGATCGAGCTCCTACAATGAGCAGTTCTTC; CDR3 protein: CASTGSSSYNEQFF
V gene: TRBV15; D gene: -; clone size: once; J gene: TRBJ1-1; CDR3 DNA: TGTGCCACCAGCAGCCATATAGACACTGAAGCTTTCTTT; CDR3 protein: CATSSHIDTEAFF
V gene: TRBV6-5; D gene: TRBD1; clone size: -; J gene: TRBJ2-7; CDR3 DNA: TGTGCCAGCAGTTTGGACAGGGGAAAGGGGGAGCAGTACTTC; CDR3 protein: CASSLDRGKGEQYF
V gene: TRBV6-1; D gene: TRBD2; clone size: -; J gene: TRBJ2-5; CDR3 DNA: TGTGCCAGCAGTGGCGACGCAGCGGGATCGGGAGAGACCCAGTACTTC; CDR3 protein: CASSGDAAGSGETQYF
V gene: TRBV7-9; D gene: TRBD2; clone size: -; J gene: TRBJ2-3; CDR3 DNA: TGTGCCAGCAGCTTGGGCCTAGCGGGAGGCACAGATACGCAGTATTTT; CDR3 protein: CASSLGLAGGTDTQYF
V gene: TRBV7-9; D gene: -; clone size: -; J gene: TRBJ1-2; CDR3 DNA: TGTGCCAGCAGCCGCGGGCGGGGGGGCTATGGCTACACCTTC; CDR3 protein: CASSRGRGGYGYTF
V gene: TRBV5-4; D gene: TRBD2; clone size: -; J gene: TRBJ2-3; CDR3 DNA: TGTGCCAGCAGTACCAGCGGGGCCGTCACAGATACGCAGTATTTT; CDR3 protein: CASSTSGAVTDTQYF
V gene: TRBV11-3; D gene: TRBD2; clone size: -; J gene: TRBJ2-1; CDR3 DNA: TGTGCCAGCAGCTTAAGCGGGAGCGGCAATGAGCAGTTCTTC; CDR3 protein: CASSLSGSGNEQFF
V gene: TRBV5-1; D gene: TRBD2; clone size: -; J gene: TRBJ2-5; CDR3 DNA: TGCGCCAGCAGCTTGGTAGCGGGAGAGGGCGAGACCCAGTACTTC; CDR3 protein: CASSLVAGEGETQYF
V gene: TRBV6-1; D gene: TRBD2; clone size: -; J gene: TRBJ2-5; CDR3 DNA: TGTGCCAGCAAGGTAGGGACTATCCAAGAGACCCAGTACTTC; CDR3 protein: CASKVGTIQETQYF
V gene: TRBV6-5; D gene: -; clone size: -; J gene: TRBJ1-2; CDR3 DNA: TGTGCCAGCAGTCTGGGAGCCGCGTATGGCTACACCTTC; CDR3 protein: CASSLGAAYGYTF
V gene: TRBV5-6; D gene: TRBD2; clone size: -; J gene: TRBJ2-3; CDR3 DNA: TGTGCCAGCAGCGTGCTCATTCTAGCGGGAGCCGATACGCAGTATTTT; CDR3 protein: CASSVLILAGADTQYF
V gene: TRBV18; D gene: TRBD2; clone size: -; J gene: TRBJ2-3; CDR3 DNA: TGTGCCAGCTCACCACTGGCTAGCGGGACCACAGATACGCAGTATTTT; CDR3 protein: CASSPLASGTTDTQYF
V gene: TRBV4-1; D gene: TRBD1; clone size: -; J gene: TRBJ2-1; CDR3 DNA: TGCGCCAGCAGCCCCCGGACAGGGCGGTACAATGAGCAGTTCTTC; CDR3 protein: CASSPRTGRYNEQFF
V gene: TRBV27; D gene: TRBD1; clone size: -; J gene: TRBJ2-2; CDR3 DNA: TGTGCCAGCAGGCCCGGGACAGTGGTCGGGGAGCTGTTTTTT; CDR3 protein: CASRPGTVVGELFF
V gene: TRBV10-2; D gene: TRBD1; clone size: -; J gene: TRBJ1-1; CDR3 DNA: TGCGCCGTCCGGGACAGCGTTTTTTGGGAGAACACTGAAGCTTTCTTT; CDR3 protein: CAVRDSVFWENTEAFF
V gene: TRBV27; D gene: -; clone size: -; J gene: TRBJ2-1; CDR3 DNA: TGTGCCAGCAGTTCTATGGGTGACGCGCGGTCACCCGTAGAGCAGTTCTTC; CDR3 protein: CASSSMGDARSPVEQFF
V gene: TRBV21-1; D gene: -; clone size: -; J gene: TRBJ1-2; CDR3 DNA: TGTGCCAGCAGCGAGGGGGCAGCTAACTATGGCTACACCTTC; CDR3 protein: CASSEGAANYGYTF
V gene: TRBV29-1; D gene: TRBD2; clone size: -; J gene: TRBJ2-7; CDR3 DNA: TGCAGCGTTGTGACTAGCGGGAGTGGTGAGCAGTACTTC; CDR3 protein: CSVVTSGSGEQYF
V gene: TRBV7-3; D gene: -; clone size: -; J gene: TRBJ2-2; CDR3 DNA: TGTGCCAGCAGCTTAAGTCGGGACACCGGGGAGCTGTTTTTT; CDR3 protein: CASSLSRDTGELFF
V gene: TRBV29-1; D gene: TRBD1; clone size: -; J gene: TRBJ2-2; CDR3 DNA: TGCAGCGTTGAGGGGACAGGGGCCACCGGGGAGCTGTTTTTT; CDR3 protein: CSVEGTGATGELFF
V gene: TRBV6-1; D gene: -; clone size: -; J gene: TRBJ1-1; CDR3 DNA: TGTGCCAGCAGACCACTAGACGGAAACACTGAAGCTTTCTTT; CDR3 protein: CASRPLDGNTEAFF
V gene: TRBV18; D gene: TRBD1; clone size: -; J gene: TRBJ2-2; CDR3 DNA: TGTGCCAGCTCGCCCTTCGAACAGGGGGCAGGCGGGGAGCTGTTTTTT; CDR3 protein: CASSPFEQGAGGELFF
V gene: TRBV19; D gene: TRBD1; clone size: -; J gene: TRBJ1-2; CDR3 DNA: TGTGCCAGTAGACGGACAGGAGCTAACTATGGCTACACCTTC; CDR3 protein: CASRRTGANYGYTF
V gene: TRBV2; D gene: TRBD2; clone size: -; J gene: TRBJ2-7; CDR3 DNA: TGTGCCAGCAGCCTAGCGGTATTTTACGAGCAGTACTTC; CDR3 protein: CASSLAVFYEQYF
V gene: TRBV6-5; D gene: -; clone size: -; J gene: TRBJ1-1; CDR3 DNA: TGTGCCAGCACCGAAACAGGGTACACTGAAGCTTTCTTT; CDR3 protein: CASTETGYTEAFF
V gene: TRBV19; D gene: -; clone size: -; J gene: TRBJ2-6; CDR3 DNA: TGTGCCAGTAAGGTCTTAGCTACTGGGGCCAACGTCCTGACTTTC; CDR3 protein: CASKVLATGANVLTF
V gene: TRBV27; D gene: -; clone size: -; J gene: TRBJ1-6; CDR3 DNA: TGTGCCAGCAGTACCGCTTTTGGCGGGAGCTCCTATAATTCACCCCTCCACTTT; CDR3 protein: CASSTAFGGSSYNSPLHF